These T cell receptor beta chains were read from a single sample in a study of post-analysis software for immune sequencing data. TCRdb reprocessed the PCR reads via MiXCR and lists one record per CDR3 protein. This table has about 540,000 distinct CDR3 sequences, 30% to 40% appearing once. The source material was blood. These receptors were collected from a girl aged 2-17 years with multiple sclerosis. CDR3s include the opening cysteine and the closing phenylalanine or tryptophan. Each record gives: V gene, J gene, CDR3 protein.

V: TRBV5-1
J: TRBJ2-5
CDR3: CASSLARGPNDKQETQYF

V: TRBV20-1
J: TRBJ2-7
CDR3: CSAYGLYEQYF

V: TRBV15
J: TRBJ2-7
CDR3: CATSRPRTPSSYEQYF

V: TRBV18
J: TRBJ1-5
CDR3: CASSPTGRGNQPQHF

V: TRBV9
J: TRBJ1-4
CDR3: CASSPGRAEGKLFF

V: TRBV12-3/TRBV12-4
J: TRBJ2-1
CDR3: CASSPGNHEQFF

V: TRBV11-2
J: TRBJ2-3
CDR3: CASSPGQRASTDTQYF

V: TRBV4-1
J: TRBJ1-4
CDR3: CASSQDRQGGSATNEKLFF

V: TRBV5-1
J: TRBJ1-1
CDR3: CASRNGAQNTEAFF

V: TRBV12-3/TRBV12-4
J: TRBJ2-3
CDR3: CASCRRGGSTDTQYF

V: TRBV27
J: TRBJ1-1
CDR3: CASSLQGAYTEAFF

V: TRBV5-1
J: TRBJ1-5
CDR3: CASSLGLAPEGTQHF

V: TRBV6-6
J: TRBJ2-5
CDR3: CASSFPRDPTTETQYF

V: TRBV29-1
J: TRBJ2-1
CDR3: CSALTGFRETQFF

V: TRBV20-1
J: TRBJ2-7
CDR3: CSARGPQQGYEQYF

V: TRBV10-3
J: TRBJ1-1
CDR3: CAISESRGMNTETFF

V: TRBV24-1
J: TRBJ2-1
CDR3: CATSESRASSYNEQFF

V: TRBV20-1
J: TRBJ2-4
CDR3: CSARDGQGKNIQYF

V: TRBV10-3
J: TRBJ2-7
CDR3: CAIASGQHYEQYF

V: TRBV20-1
J: TRBJ2-7
CDR3: CSARDLVFWGGDSYEQYF

V: TRBV7-2
J: TRBJ2-4
CDR3: CASSLRTVGWQYF

V: TRBV12-3/TRBV12-4
J: TRBJ1-1
CDR3: CASSTMTQNTEAFF

V: TRBV28
J: TRBJ2-7
CDR3: CASSLQTSGVYF

V: TRBV5-6
J: TRBJ2-1
CDR3: CASSLVGLGYDNEQFF

V: TRBV18
J: TRBJ1-1
CDR3: CASSPPDAVGTEAFF

V: TRBV9
J: TRBJ2-1
CDR3: CASSVGTSGSNEQFF

V: TRBV6-6
J: TRBJ2-7
CDR3: CASSYAAESYEQYF

V: TRBV28
J: TRBJ2-3
CDR3: CASREPGQGSDTQYF

V: TRBV11-2
J: TRBJ2-5
CDR3: CASSLEAVGETQYF

V: TRBV11-2
J: TRBJ2-2
CDR3: CASLGGELFF

V: TRBV27
J: TRBJ2-7
CDR3: CASSPAWSYEQYF

V: TRBV20-1
J: TRBJ2-1
CDR3: CSARPPNRGGEQFF

V: TRBV9
J: TRBJ2-3
CDR3: CASSVAGETDTQYF

V: TRBV5-1
J: TRBJ2-7
CDR3: CASSLGGQVPYEQYF

V: TRBV15
J: TRBJ1-5
CDR3: CATSRVNQPQHF

V: TRBV7-9
J: TRBJ1-5
CDR3: CASSLGYGDQPQHF

V: TRBV6-1
J: TRBJ1-4
CDR3: CASSDHLARGEKLFF

V: TRBV6-4
J: TRBJ1-2
CDR3: CASSAETGVGGYTF

V: TRBV28
J: TRBJ2-2
CDR3: CASSSGAFDTGELFF

V: TRBV4-1
J: TRBJ2-1
CDR3: CASSWLGDEQFF

V: TRBV6-6
J: TRBJ1-1
CDR3: CASSYSTAEVMNTEAFF